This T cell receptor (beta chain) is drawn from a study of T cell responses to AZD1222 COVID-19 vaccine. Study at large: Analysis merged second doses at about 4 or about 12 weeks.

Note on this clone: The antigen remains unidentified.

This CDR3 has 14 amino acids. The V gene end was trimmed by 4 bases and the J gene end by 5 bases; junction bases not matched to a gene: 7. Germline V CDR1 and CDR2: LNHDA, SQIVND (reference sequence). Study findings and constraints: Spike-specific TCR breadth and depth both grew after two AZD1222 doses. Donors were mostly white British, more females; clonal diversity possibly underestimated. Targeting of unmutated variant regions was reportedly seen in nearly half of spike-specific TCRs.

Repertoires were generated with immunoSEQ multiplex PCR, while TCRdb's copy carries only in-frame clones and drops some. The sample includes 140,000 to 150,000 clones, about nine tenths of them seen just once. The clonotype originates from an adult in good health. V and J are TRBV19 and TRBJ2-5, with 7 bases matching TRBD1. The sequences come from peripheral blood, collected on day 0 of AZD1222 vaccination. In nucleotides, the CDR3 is TGTGCCAGTAGTACCACAGGGGTCGGTGAGACCCAGTACTTC. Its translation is CASSTTGVGETQYF.